The 32 T cell receptor beta chains reported below all come from one sample, sequenced in a study of cytomegalovirus exposure and HLA in healthy donors. Use of 60 Vbeta and 13 Jbeta primers characterized the PCR. Sequenced by immunoSEQ multiplex PCR; TCRdb stores in-frame clones only, minus some. The sample holds 100,000 to 150,000 clones, about 76% seen once. Sequenced input: PBMCs. The receptors shown here come from a man aged 35 to 55 in good health and CMV-seropositive.

This chain links TRBV11-2 with TRBJ1-2; D might be TRBD1 (5 bases). From germline, CDR1 is SGHAT and CDR2 FQNNGV. The CDR3 runs 12 residues. The V and J ends lost 5 bases and 7 bases respectively, with 11 bases between them. In DNA form, the CDR3 reads TGTGCCAGCAGCCAGGGTAATGGTGGCTACACCTTC. Its translation: CASSQGNGGYTF.

This clone appeared a few times. This sequence joins TRBV7-2 and TRBJ1-5, with D uncertain. The germline gives CDR1 SGHTA, CDR2 FQGNSA. The CDR3 covers 15 residues. Trimming took off 1 base at V and 6 bases at J, with 13 bases between the two ends. CDR3 region: CASSLDFRRTQPQHF. The CDR3 DNA sequence: TGTGCCAGCAGCTTAGATTTTAGGAGAACTCAGCCCCAGCATTTT.

This chain links TRBV5-1 with TRBJ1-2; 7 bases align to TRBD1. Germline V lookup: CDR1 SGHRS, CDR2 YFSETQ. V lost 5 bases and J lost 0; bases outside the gene matches: 7. The CDR3 consists of 15 residues. The chain's CDR3 is CASRETGVTNYGYTF. CDR3 sequence (DNA): TGCGCCAGCAGGGAAACAGGGGTGACTAACTATGGCTACACCTTC.

This clone was detected only once. For the CDR3, the DNA is TGCGCCAGCAGCCCAAGGGGACAGGGACTGAATCAGCCCCAGCATTTT. This translates into CASSPRGQGLNQPQHF. The rearrangement uses TRBV4-1 and TRBJ1-5; the match to TRBD1 covers 9 bases. This CDR3 is 16 amino acids long. The germline V gene encodes CDR1 MGHRA and CDR2 YSYEKL. The V and J ends lost 4 bases and 4 bases, in that order; junction bases with no gene match: 8.

CDR3 in DNA: TGCGCCAGCAGCCGGGACTCTAATTCACCCCTCCACTTT. This translates into CASSRDSNSPLHF. V usage is TRBV5-1 and J usage is TRBJ1-6; maybe TRBD1 (5 bases). Germline lookup yields CDR1 SGHRS and CDR2 YFSETQ. V was shortened by 4 bases and J by 6 bases, with 8 bases between the two germline ends. The CDR3 is made up of 13 amino acids. The full variable domain, with the rest looked up from reference TRBV5-1 and TRBJ1-6, is KAGVTQTPRYLIKTRGQQVTLSCSPISGHRSVSWYQQTPGQGLQFLFEYFSETQRNKGNFPGRFSGRQFSNSRSEMNVSTLELGDSALYLCASSRDSNSPLHFGNGTRLTVT.

This chain links TRBV9 with TRBJ2-1, with 7 bases identical to TRBD2. Germline loops: CDR1 SGDLS, CDR2 YYNGEE. This CDR3 contains 15 residues. The ends lost 0 bases at V and 3 bases at J; junction bases unmatched: 3. The CDR3 region is CASSVAGGSYNEQFF. The CDR3 DNA is TGTGCCAGCAGCGTAGCGGGGGGTAGCTACAATGAGCAGTTCTTC.

This chain connects TRBV7-2 to TRBJ1-5, with a possible D match to TRBD1 (5 bases). Looked up from germline, CDR1 is SGHTA and CDR2 is FQGNSA. V gave up 5 bases and J gave up 6 bases, with 11 bases separating them. CDR3 length: 13 amino acids. Written as DNA, the CDR3 is TGTGCCAGCAGCCCTGGGGGGAGTCAGCCCCAGCATTTT. Its protein product is CASSPGGSQPQHF.

Only a few counts were recorded for this clone. V and J are TRBV6-1 and TRBJ2-7, with 8 nucleotides matching TRBD1. There are 12 residues in the CDR3. The ends lost 8 bases at V and 6 bases at J; junction bases unmatched: 6. Germline values: CDR1 MNHNS, CDR2 SASEGT. The CDR3 loop reads CASRWDRREQYF. CDR3 bases: TGTGCCAGCCGTTGGGACAGGCGCGAGCAGTACTTC.

This rearrangement joins TRBV7-2 to TRBJ2-7, with TRBD2 identical over 10 bases. The CDR3 totals 15 residues. J was trimmed by 3 bases and V by 1 base; bases with no gene match: 3. Germline CDR1 and CDR2: SGHTA and FQGNSA. The CDR3 DNA sequence: TGTGCCAGCAGCTTAGTAGCGGGAGGTGTCTACGAGCAGTACTTC. Translation gives CASSLVAGGVYEQYF.

This chain's CDR3 is CASQGSTGELFF. Written as DNA, the CDR3 is TGTGCCTCCCAGGGCAGCACCGGGGAGCTGTTTTTT. V and J are TRBV28 and TRBJ2-2; D possibly corresponds to TRBD1 (5 bases). CDR3 length: 12 amino acids. V was pared by 11 bases and J by 4 bases, with 11 bases between. Germline CDR1 is MDHEN and CDR2 is SYDVKM.

The CDR3 coding sequence is TGCAGCGTTGAAGCCAGACAAGGTAGAGGCTACACCTTC. Translating it yields CSVEARQGRGYTF. The rearrangement joins TRBV29-1 to TRBJ1-2; no definite D call. Per germline, CDR1 SQVTM and CDR2 ANQGSEA. The CDR3 is 13 amino acids. The V gene lost 1 base and the J gene lost 8 bases, with 14 bases spanning the gap. Combining the CDR3 with reference TRBV29-1 and TRBJ1-2 gives the whole variable domain SAVISQKPSRDICQRGTSLTIQCQVDSQVTMMFWYRQQPGQSLTLIATANQGSEATYESGFVIDKFPISRPNLTFSTLTVSNMSPEDSSIYLCSVEARQGRGYTFGSGTRLTVV.

This clone has more than one count but fewer than ten. The chain employs TRBV5-1 and TRBJ1-5; weak D call: TRBD1 (6 bases). Germline assignment: CDR1 SGHRS and CDR2 YFSETQ. Trimming took off 4 bases at V and 7 bases at J, with 15 bases between the two ends. The CDR3 sequence is 14 residues long. CDR3 region: CASSTTGLDQPQHF. CDR3 sequence (DNA): TGCGCCAGCAGCACTACAGGGCTAGACCAGCCCCAGCATTTT.

The chain joins TRBV2 to TRBJ1-2; 8 bases agree with TRBD1. CDR3 length: 16 amino acids. From germline, CDR1 is SNHLY and CDR2 FYNNEI. The trim removed 5 bases at V and 2 bases at J, leaving 10 bases unmatched. In DNA, the CDR3 is TGTGCCAGCAGTCAAATGGGAGGGGACAGGAACTATGGCTACACCTTC. Protein: CASSQMGGDRNYGYTF.

The V call is TRBV29-1, the J call TRBJ2-7; D is perhaps TRBD2 (6 bases). This CDR3 contains 12 residues. CDR1 and CDR2 from the germline V gene are SQVTM and ANQGSEA. V lost 7 bases and J lost 3, with 13 bases in between. The CDR3 region has the DNA TGCAGCGGACGGGGGACCAGCTACGAGCAGTACTTC. Its translation is CSGRGTSYEQYF.

This CDR3 reads CASSLAGLYTDTQYF. DNA for the CDR3: TGCGCCAGCAGCTTGGCGGGACTTTACACAGATACGCAGTATTTT. This chain connects TRBV5-1 to TRBJ2-3, with TRBD2 as a possible D gene (6 bases). V lost 0 bases to trimming and J lost 2 bases, with 10 bases between them. The CDR3 sequence is 15 residues long. Germline V gene data show CDR1 as SGHRS and CDR2 as YFSETQ.

The rearrangement links TRBV27 to TRBJ2-1, with D perhaps matching TRBD1 (6 bases). V was shortened by 3 bases and J by 14 bases, with 11 bases between the two germline ends. The germline V gene encodes CDR1 MNHEY and CDR2 SMNVEV (reference sequence). The CDR3 runs 11 residues. The CDR3 loop is CASSFGNREFF. The CDR3 coding sequence is TGTGCCAGCAGTTTTGGTAACAGGGAGTTCTTC.

V and J are TRBV29-1 and TRBJ2-5; 10 bases agree with TRBD2. The J call is in doubt because the DNA end fits TRBJ2-7 better. There are 14 residues in the CDR3. Germline CDR1 is SQVTM and CDR2 is ANQGSEA. The DNA of the CDR3 is TGCAGCGCTACAGCGGGAGGGGGCTCCTACGAGCAGTACTTC. Translation gives CSATAGGGSYEQYF.

This clone came up a few times. The J gene is TRBJ1-2, the V gene TRBV6-1; D is uncertain. The CDR3 loop spans 15 amino acids. The V end lost 3 bases, the J end lost 4 bases, and 15 bases lay between the germline ends. Germline CDR1 MNHNS, CDR2 SASEGT. The CDR3 DNA sequence: TGTGCCAGCAGTGACCGGGGAGGACCAGGCTATGGCTACACCTTC. Protein product: CASSDRGGPGYGYTF.

The V and J genes are TRBV10-3 and TRBJ1-1, with TRBD1 matching over 8 bases. The germline gives CDR1 ENHRY, CDR2 SYGVKD. V shed 5 bases, J shed 3 bases, and the junction held 2 bases outside the gene matches. The CDR3 length is 13 residues. The CDR3 region has the DNA TGTGCCATCAGTTTACAGGGGGACACTGAAGCTTTCTTT. This encodes CAISLQGDTEAFF.

This rearrangement joins TRBV7-2 to TRBJ2-6; no clear D gene. The CDR3 length is 16 residues. Looked up from germline, CDR1 is SGHTA and CDR2 is FQGNSA. V lost 1 base and J lost 4, with 11 bases in between. In DNA form, the CDR3 reads TGTGCCAGCAGCTTAGGCTCTTCCGGGGGGGCCAACGTCCTGACTTTC. This codes for CASSLGSSGGANVLTF.

The rearrangement joins TRBV19 to TRBJ1-3; 9 bases fit TRBD1. Germline assignment: CDR1 LNHDA and CDR2 SQIVND (reference sequence). Losses at the gene ends were 8 bases for V and 2 bases for J; bases not matched to a gene: 7. The CDR3 is made up of 15 amino acids. The CDR3 reads CASFHRGQTGNTIYF. CDR3 DNA: TGTGCCAGTTTTCACAGGGGGCAAACTGGAAACACCATATATTTT.

The V gene is TRBV2, the J gene TRBJ1-5, with D possibly being TRBD1 (5 bases). This CDR3 has 14 amino acids. Trimming cost V 7 bases and J 6 bases, with 16 bases left between them. Germline V CDR1 and CDR2: SNHLY, FYNNEI. This chain's CDR3 is CASNPDSSSQPQHF. The CDR3 DNA reads as TGTGCCAGCAACCCCGACAGTTCCTCTCAGCCCCAGCATTTT.

In this sample, this clone turned up a few times. The gene calls are TRBV5-4 and TRBJ1-2, with TRBD1 as a possible D gene (6 bases). This CDR3 comprises 15 residues. The germline V and J ends were trimmed by 4 bases and 2 bases, with 15 bases remaining between them. CDR1 and CDR2 from the germline V gene are SGHNT and YYREEE (reference sequence). The CDR3 DNA sequence: TGTGCCAGCAGCGAACCTAGGACAGCCAACTATGGCTACACCTTC. This gives the protein CASSEPRTANYGYTF.

This chain joins TRBV11-1 and TRBJ2-5; possibly TRBD2 for D (6 bases). Germline CDR1 reads SGHAT; CDR2 reads FQDESV (reference sequence). Trimming shortened V by 3 bases and J by 5 bases, and 10 bases separated the two germline ends. The CDR3 is 13 residues long. The CDR3 DNA is TGTGCCAGCAGCTTCGGGACTCAGGAGACCCAGTACTTC. Its translation: CASSFGTQETQYF.

The chain carries TRBV10-3 and TRBJ2-7, with 7 bases matching TRBD2. Germline V CDR1 and CDR2: ENHRY, SYGVKD. This CDR3 comprises 14 residues. With V trimmed by 3 bases and J by 2 bases, 4 bases remained unmatched. The chain's CDR3 is CAISDGGGTYEQYF. The CDR3 coding sequence is TGTGCCATCAGTGATGGGGGGGGAACCTACGAGCAGTACTTC.

This clone appeared a few times. The chain is built from TRBV5-6 and TRBJ1-5; 8 bases map to TRBD1. The V segment lost 4 bases and the J segment 3 bases; nucleotides outside the gene matches: 6. The CDR3 has 15 residues. Germline loops: CDR1 SGHDT, CDR2 YYEEEE. The CDR3 bases are TGTGCCAGCAGCCGGGTGGGACAGGTCAATCAGCCCCAGCATTTT. Encoded protein: CASSRVGQVNQPQHF. The variable domain in full, completed from reference TRBV5-6 and TRBJ1-5, reads DAGVTQSPTHLIKTRGQQVTLRCSPKSGHDTVSWYQQALGQGPQFIFQYYEEEERQRGNFPDRFSGHQFPNYSSELNVNALLLGDSALYLCASSRVGQVNQPQHFGDGTRLSIL.

J is TRBJ2-3 and V is TRBV5-1, with 7 bases aligning to TRBD2. The CDR3 is 15 amino acids. Trimming cost V 4 bases and J 2 bases; bases outside gene matches: 7. CDR1 and CDR2 (germline): SGHRS, YFSETQ. CDR3 nucleotides: TGCGCCAGCAGCGGCGGAGGGAGGGACACAGATACGCAGTATTTT. Residues: CASSGGGRDTDTQYF.

This clone was seen a few times. The genes are TRBV27 and TRBJ1-5; 7 nucleotides align to TRBD1. Germline V lookup: CDR1 MNHEY, CDR2 SMNVEV (reference sequence). The ends lost 5 bases at V and 9 bases at J; junction bases unmatched: 7. The CDR3 has 13 residues. The CDR3 DNA is TGTGCCAGCAGTACAGGGGCGGATCGGCCCCAGCATTTT. It is translated as CASSTGADRPQHF.

The chain has TRBV6-1 and TRBJ2-1, with D perhaps TRBD1 (6 bases). Germline assignment: CDR1 MNHNS and CDR2 SASEGT. V was pared by 4 bases and J by 2 bases, with 18 bases between. The CDR3 consists of 17 residues. CDR3 protein: CASSGSLSGHTYNEQFF. CDR3 coding DNA: TGTGCCAGCAGTGGATCCCTTTCGGGACACACCTACAATGAGCAGTTCTTC.

V gene TRBV5-5 combines with J gene TRBJ2-2; 8 bases agree with TRBD1. Trimming at V came to 2 bases and at J to 5 bases, leaving 5 bases not matched to a gene. This CDR3 comprises 15 residues. CDR1 and CDR2 (germline): SGHKS, YYEKEE (reference sequence). The CDR3 region is CASSFGTGGTGELFF. CDR3 sequence (DNA): TGTGCCAGCAGCTTCGGGACAGGCGGGACCGGGGAGCTGTTTTTT. Full variable domain (rest looked up from reference TRBV5-5 and TRBJ2-2): DAGVTQSPTHLIKTRGQQVTLRCSPISGHKSVSWYQQVLGQGPQFIFQYYEKEERGRGNFPDRFSARQFPNYSSELNVNALLLGDSALYLCASSFGTGGTGELFFGEGSRLTVL.

The gene calls are TRBV7-6 and TRBJ2-4; 10 bases match TRBD1. The CDR3 length is 14 residues. Germline values: CDR1 SGHVS, CDR2 FNYEAQ. V dropped 3 bases and J dropped 8; count of bases not matched to a gene: 4. The DNA of the CDR3 is TGTGCCAGCAGCTTGGGACAGGGGAAGGACATTCAGTACTTC. Its protein product is CASSLGQGKDIQYF.

The genes are TRBV7-8 and TRBJ2-7, with D tentatively TRBD2 (6 bases). CDR3 size: 16 residues. Trimming took 4 bases from V and 1 from J, leaving 17 bases between them. Germline values: CDR1 SGHVS, CDR2 FQNEAQ. CDR3 loop: CASSSISGGKSYEQYF. The CDR3 nucleotides are TGTGCCAGCAGCTCCATTTCGGGCGGGAAGTCCTACGAGCAGTACTTC.